A selection of T cell receptor beta chains follows, all from one sample in a study of shared clonotypes between healthy human individuals. TCRdb keeps only in-frame clones here, not all; method: immunoSEQ multiplex PCR. In the table there are 2 million to 2.5 million clones, roughly 93% of which are singletons. The sample taken for sequencing was naive CD4+ T cells from PBMCs. These receptors all come from a man aged 18 to 29 in good health. Some clones in this sample may be carry-over from other donors' samples. Each CDR3 is given with its conserved first and last residue. A D gene is named only where the DNA matches it firmly. Only some rows state a clone size, as once, few, many or a class for expanded clones.

J | D | length | V | size | CDR3 | DNA
TRBJ2-1 | TRBD2 | 19 | TRBV9 | once | CASSVASGTPDGPGNEQFF | TGTGCCAGCAGCGTAGCGAGCGGGACTCCAGATGGGCCCGGCAATGAGCAGTTCTTC
TRBJ2-5 | TRBD2 | 11 | TRBV19 | - | CASSMGEGQYF | TGTGCCAGTAGTATGGGGGAGGGCCAGTACTTC
TRBJ1-4 | - | 15 | TRBV10-3 | - | CAISPSRTAGEKLFF | TGTGCCATCTCGCCCTCCCGGACAGCGGGGGAAAAACTGTTTTTT
TRBJ2-1 | - | 16 | TRBV4-2 | - | CASSQVSLAPDNEQFF | TGTGCCAGCAGCCAAGTTAGTCTAGCTCCAGACAATGAGCAGTTCTTC
TRBJ2-7 | - | 13 | TRBV30 | - | CAWSTSRTYEQYF | TGTGCCTGGAGTACCAGTAGGACCTACGAGCAGTACTTC
TRBJ2-1 | - | 13 | TRBV7-2 | - | CASSLTTYNEQFF | TGTGCCAGCAGCTTGACAACATACAATGAGCAGTTCTTC
TRBJ1-5 | TRBD1 | 15 | TRBV5-1 | - | CASSLSAGGRQPQHF | TGCGCCAGCAGCTTGAGCGCAGGGGGCCGGCAGCCCCAGCATTTT
TRBJ1-1 | TRBD1 | 13 | TRBV10-3 | - | CAITGTADTEAFF | TGTGCCATCACCGGGACAGCAGACACTGAAGCTTTCTTT
TRBJ1-2 | - | 13 | TRBV28 | - | CASSNRGNYGYTF | TGTGCCAGCAGCAACCGGGGAAACTATGGCTACACCTTC
TRBJ2-7 | - | 16 | TRBV13 | - | CASSLNKGRDIYEQYF | TGTGCCAGCAGCTTAAATAAGGGCCGGGACATATACGAGCAGTACTTC
TRBJ2-1 | - | 16 | TRBV7-8 | - | CASSLDSGRGYNEQFF | TGTGCCAGCAGCTTAGATTCGGGACGGGGGTACAATGAGCAGTTCTTC
TRBJ2-1 | TRBD1 | 13 | TRBV30 | - | CAWSVSTGDEQFF | TGTGCCTGGAGTGTTTCGACAGGGGATGAGCAGTTCTTC
TRBJ2-3 | TRBD2 | 15 | TRBV7-9 | - | CASSDLAGLGDTQYF | TGTGCCAGCAGCGATTTAGCGGGGCTGGGAGATACGCAGTATTTT
TRBJ1-4 | - | 15 | TRBV16 | - | CASSQSPDSGEKLFF | TGTGCCAGCAGCCAAAGTCCGGATTCCGGGGAAAAACTGTTTTTT
TRBJ1-2 | - | 12 | TRBV11-2 | - | CASSSGPYGYTF | TGTGCCAGCAGCTCAGGCCCCTATGGCTACACCTTC
TRBJ2-6 | TRBD1 | 18 | TRBV5-1 | - | CASSPRTGGGYGANVLTF | TGCGCCAGCAGCCCGCGGACAGGGGGAGGATATGGGGCCAACGTCCTGACTTTC
TRBJ2-1 | TRBD2 | 16 | TRBV11-1 | - | CASSRGLAASYNEQFF | TGTGCCAGCAGCCGAGGACTAGCGGCCTCCTACAATGAGCAGTTCTTC
TRBJ2-3 | - | 12 | TRBV5-5 | - | CASSPPPDTQYF | TGTGCCAGCAGCCCCCCCCCGGATACGCAGTATTTT
TRBJ2-1 | TRBD2 | 15 | TRBV15 | - | CATSRGTSALDEQFF | TGTGCCACCAGCAGAGGGACTAGCGCTCTCGATGAGCAGTTCTTC
TRBJ2-3 | TRBD2 | 15 | TRBV5-1 | - | CASSVPTSATDTQYF | TGCGCCAGCAGCGTACCTACTAGCGCCACAGATACGCAGTATTTT